The sequence of this T cell receptor (beta chain) was determined in a study of blood T cell repertoires in COVID-19. Across the whole study: Donors in the United States, Italy and Spain gave samples during acute or convalescent COVID-19.

In the authors' workflow: It was from reference gene primer amplification that nucleated cell counts were estimated. The method was immunoSEQ multiplex PCR; TCRdb's version includes in-frame clones alone and lacks a portion of them. The DNA gave D and trimming, while V, J and clone size come from that table. This sample has about 72,000 clones, with roughly 86% found just once. Germline V gives CDR1 MNHEY, CDR2 SVGAGI. The V end lost 6 bases, the J end lost 4 bases, and 17 bases lay between the germline ends. There are 15 residues in the CDR3. The origin of this receptor is an older woman with acute or convalescent COVID-19. Material for sequencing was peripheral blood. The chain combines TRBV6-5 with TRBJ2-3; tentatively, D is TRBD1 (6 bases). The CDR3 region has the DNA TGTGCCAGCAGCTCATATGGGGGCGGCCCAGATACGCAGTATTTT. It codes for CASSSYGGGPDTQYF.